A single TCR beta chain is shown here with its context. The sample is drawn from a study of blood T cell repertoires in COVID-19. At the level of the study: Italy, Spain and the United States were the sources of the convalescent and acute COVID-19 samples. PBMCs, B-cell-depleted T cells, or T cells were the source of the cDNA or gDNA that made up the material.

Per the germline V gene, CDR1 is SGHNT and CDR2 is YENEEA. J lost 4 bases, V lost 6 bases, and 7 bases had no gene match. The CDR3 runs 14 residues. As processed by the authors: Using reference gene primer amplification, nucleated cell counts were estimated. Only in-frame clones appear in the TCRdb table, and some are missing; sequencing was by immunoSEQ multiplex PCR. V and J calls and clone size are those listed in that table; D and trimming were worked out from the DNA. The sample has about 170,000 clones; about 87% are singletons. The rearrangement uses TRBV11-3 and TRBJ1-1; 8 nucleotides align to TRBD1. The sample consisted of peripheral blood. The source of this sequence is a young man with active or convalescent COVID-19. CDR3 residues: CASRPGGRRTEAFF. Written as DNA, the CDR3 is TGTGCCAGCAGGCCAGGGGGCCGCCGCACTGAAGCTTTCTTT.